The clone carrying this T cell receptor beta chain was seen a handful of times. This sample was taken from a study of T cells in Graves' hyperthyroidism and ophthalmopathy. Study at large: Peripheral blood sampling occurred at initial diagnosis, before any treatment.

With 6 bases clipped from V and 4 bases from J, the junction kept 6 bases outside the gene matches. CDR1 is MDHEN and CDR2 is SYDVKM in the germline V gene. The CDR3 runs 14 residues. Template material for amplifying TCR beta CDR3 regions consisted of RNA transcripts. The HTBI primer set was used in a first-round RT-PCR of the TCR CDR3. TCRdb independently ran MiXCR on the multiplex PCR reads; one entry per CDR3 protein. This table holds approximately 420,000 distinct CDR3 sequences, around 14% found once. This chain uses TRBV28 with TRBJ2-3; TRBD1 matches 8 bases. What was sequenced was blood. The sequence was collected from a woman younger than 45 with Graves' hyperthyroidism. CDR3 nucleotides: TGTGCCAGCAGAGACGCGACAGGGGCAGATACGCAGTATTTT. Amino acid sequence: CASRDATGADTQYF.